The clone carrying this T cell receptor beta chain was counted many times. The antigen is not known. The read halts 3 residues ahead of the CDR3 end, with the missing end drawn from the germline J gene. This record comes from a study of T cell clonality in common variable immunodeficiency. Germline V gives CDR1 SGHRS, CDR2 YFSETQ. The CDR3 totals 15 residues. The J segment lost 2 bases and the V segment lost 4 bases, leaving 8 bases of the junction unmatched. The method was immunoSEQ multiplex PCR; TCRdb's version includes in-frame clones alone and lacks a portion of them. Singletons are absent from the sample, which has roughly 32,000 clones. General study findings and limits: Compared with healthy controls, CVID subjects showed increased TCRbeta clonality, mostly in about a third.

Sequencing was performed on peripheral blood mononuclear cells. This chain joins TRBV5-1 and TRBJ2-7; 8 positions match TRBD2. This TCR was sampled from a person aged 18 to 75 in good health. CDR3 residues: CASSQGTRKTYEQYF. The sequenced part of the CDR3 DNA is TGCGCCAGCAGCCAAGGGACTAGGAAGACCTACGAG.